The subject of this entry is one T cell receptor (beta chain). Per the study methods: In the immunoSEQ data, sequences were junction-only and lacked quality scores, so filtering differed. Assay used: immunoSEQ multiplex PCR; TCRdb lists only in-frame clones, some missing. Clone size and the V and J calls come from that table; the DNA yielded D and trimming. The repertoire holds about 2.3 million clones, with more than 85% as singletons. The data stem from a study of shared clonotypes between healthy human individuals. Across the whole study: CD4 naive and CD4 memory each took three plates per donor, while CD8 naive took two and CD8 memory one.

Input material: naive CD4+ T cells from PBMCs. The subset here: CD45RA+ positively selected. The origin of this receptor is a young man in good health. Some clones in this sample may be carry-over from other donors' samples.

In nucleotides, the CDR3 is TGTGCCAGCAGCCCTAGTAGGGCCGGGACAGGGACGGCATACGAGCAGTACTTC. Its protein product is CASSPSRAGTGTAYEQYF. V usage is TRBV7-9 and J usage is TRBJ2-7; 9 bases are a match to TRBD1. Looked up from germline, CDR1 is SEHNR and CDR2 is FQNEAQ (reference sequence). The trim removed 5 bases at V and 4 bases at J, leaving 18 bases unmatched. There are 18 residues in the CDR3.